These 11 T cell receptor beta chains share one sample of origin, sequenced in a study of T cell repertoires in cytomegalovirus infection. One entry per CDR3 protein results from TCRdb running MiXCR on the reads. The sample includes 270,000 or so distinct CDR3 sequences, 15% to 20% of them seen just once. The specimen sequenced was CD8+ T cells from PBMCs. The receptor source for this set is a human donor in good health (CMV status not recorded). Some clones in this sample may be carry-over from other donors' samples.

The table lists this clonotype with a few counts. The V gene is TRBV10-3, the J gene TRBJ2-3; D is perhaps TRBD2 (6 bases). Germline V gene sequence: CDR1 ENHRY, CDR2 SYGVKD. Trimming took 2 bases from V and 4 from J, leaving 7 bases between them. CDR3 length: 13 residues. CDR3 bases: TGTGCCATCAGTGAGGCGGGGTCAGATACGCAGTATTTT. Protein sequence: CAISEAGSDTQYF.

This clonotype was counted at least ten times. The CDR3 DNA is TGTGCCAGCAGCCCGTTGGGATCCACAGATACGCAGTATTTT. Translated: CASSPLGSTDTQYF. The V gene is TRBV7-9, the J gene TRBJ2-3; D is ambiguous. V was pared by 5 bases and J by 2 bases, with 11 bases between. This CDR3 contains 14 residues. Germline loops: CDR1 SEHNR, CDR2 FQNEAQ (reference sequence).

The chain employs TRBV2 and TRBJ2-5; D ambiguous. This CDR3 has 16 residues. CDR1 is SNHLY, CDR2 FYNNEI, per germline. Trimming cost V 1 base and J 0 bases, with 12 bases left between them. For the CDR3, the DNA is TGTGCCAGCAGTGAAGGGCAGTCTTGGGACCAAGAGACCCAGTACTTC. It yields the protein CASSEGQSWDQETQYF.

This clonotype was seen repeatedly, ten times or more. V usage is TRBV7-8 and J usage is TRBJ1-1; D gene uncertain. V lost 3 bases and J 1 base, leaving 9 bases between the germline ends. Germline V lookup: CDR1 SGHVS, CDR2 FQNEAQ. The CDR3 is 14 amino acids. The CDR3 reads CASSFMGGNTEAFF. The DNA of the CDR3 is TGTGCCAGCAGCTTTATGGGTGGGAACACTGAAGCTTTCTTT.

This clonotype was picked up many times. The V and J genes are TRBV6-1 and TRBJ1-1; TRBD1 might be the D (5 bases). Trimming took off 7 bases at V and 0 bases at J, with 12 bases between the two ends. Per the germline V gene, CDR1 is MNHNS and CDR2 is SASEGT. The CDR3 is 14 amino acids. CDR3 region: CASTSQTVNTEAFF. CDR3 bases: TGTGCCAGCACCAGTCAGACAGTGAACACTGAAGCTTTCTTT.

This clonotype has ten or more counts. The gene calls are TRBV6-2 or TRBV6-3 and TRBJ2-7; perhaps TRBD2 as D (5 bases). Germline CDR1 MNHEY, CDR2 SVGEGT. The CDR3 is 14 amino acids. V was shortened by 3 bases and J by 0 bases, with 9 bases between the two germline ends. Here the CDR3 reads CASSYGGASYEQYF. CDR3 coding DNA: TGTGCCAGCAGTTATGGAGGTGCCTCCTACGAGCAGTACTTC.

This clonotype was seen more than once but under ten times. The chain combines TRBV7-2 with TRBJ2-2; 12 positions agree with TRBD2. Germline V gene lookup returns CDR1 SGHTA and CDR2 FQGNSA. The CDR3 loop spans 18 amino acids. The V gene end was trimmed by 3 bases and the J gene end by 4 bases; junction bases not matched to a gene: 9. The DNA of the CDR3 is TGTGCCAGCAGCTTGTTGCCTAGCGGGGGGGCGGGCACCGGGGAGCTGTTTTTT. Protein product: CASSLLPSGGAGTGELFF.

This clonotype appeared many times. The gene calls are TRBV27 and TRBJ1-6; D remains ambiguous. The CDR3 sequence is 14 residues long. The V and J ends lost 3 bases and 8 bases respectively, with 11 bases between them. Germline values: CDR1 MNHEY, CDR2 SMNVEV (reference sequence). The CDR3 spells CASSLFRGDSPLHF. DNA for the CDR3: TGTGCCAGCAGTTTGTTTAGAGGCGATTCACCCCTCCACTTT.

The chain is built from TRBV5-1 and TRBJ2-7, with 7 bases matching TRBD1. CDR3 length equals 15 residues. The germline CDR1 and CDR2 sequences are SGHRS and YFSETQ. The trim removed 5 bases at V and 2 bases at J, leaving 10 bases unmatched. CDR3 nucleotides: TGCGCCAGCAGGGGCCGACAGGGTCATACCTACGAGCAGTACTTC. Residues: CASRGRQGHTYEQYF. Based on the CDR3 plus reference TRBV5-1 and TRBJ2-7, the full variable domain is KAGVTQTPRYLIKTRGQQVTLSCSPISGHRSVSWYQQTPGQGLQFLFEYFSETQRNKGNFPGRFSGRQFSNSRSEMNVSTLELGDSALYLCASRGRQGHTYEQYFGPGTRLTVT.

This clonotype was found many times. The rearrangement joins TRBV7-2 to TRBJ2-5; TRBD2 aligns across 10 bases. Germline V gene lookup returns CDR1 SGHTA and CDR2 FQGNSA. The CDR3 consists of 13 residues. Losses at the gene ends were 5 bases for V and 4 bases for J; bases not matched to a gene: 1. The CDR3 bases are TGTGCCAGCAGCCAGCGGGGGGGAGAGACCCAGTACTTC. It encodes CASSQRGGETQYF.

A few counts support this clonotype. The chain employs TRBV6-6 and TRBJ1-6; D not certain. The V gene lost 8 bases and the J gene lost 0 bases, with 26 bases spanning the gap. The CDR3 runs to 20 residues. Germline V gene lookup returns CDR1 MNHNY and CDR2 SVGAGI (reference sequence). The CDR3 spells CASARSPPPSGSSYNSPLHF. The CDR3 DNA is TGTGCCAGCGCCCGCTCCCCCCCCCCGTCGGGTAGCTCCTATAATTCACCCCTCCACTTT.